Shown below are 12 T cell receptor beta chains from a single sample sequenced in a study of cytomegalovirus exposure and HLA in healthy donors. PCR primers comprised 60 Vbeta and 13 Jbeta primers. Generated by immunoSEQ multiplex PCR, the TCRdb table keeps only in-frame clones and is missing some. This table has roughly 60,000 clones, 70% to 85% appearing once. The material sequenced was PBMCs. The receptors were sampled from a middle-aged woman in good health and CMV-seropositive.

The rearrangement uses TRBV13 and TRBJ2-2; 10 bases align to TRBD2. Germline assignment: CDR1 PRHDT and CDR2 FYEKMQ (reference sequence). The CDR3 is 20 residues long. The V segment lost 5 bases and the J segment 0 bases; nucleotides outside the gene matches: 15. The CDR3 spells CASSLYIASGGASNTGELFF. The CDR3, as DNA: TGTGCCAGCAGCCTCTACATCGCCAGCGGGGGGGCGTCGAACACCGGGGAGCTGTTTTTT.

The chain has TRBV27 and TRBJ2-1, with 14 bases aligning to TRBD2. Germline V lookup: CDR1 MNHEY, CDR2 SMNVEV (reference sequence). The CDR3 is made up of 18 amino acids. Trimming took 5 bases from V and 5 from J; bases not matched to a gene: 11. The CDR3 bases are TGTGCCAGCAGTCCCTCTCTTGGGACTAGCGGGGGAAACAATGAGCAGTTCTTC. Protein sequence: CASSPSLGTSGGNNEQFF.

This clone was found once. V is TRBV27 and J is TRBJ2-1, with 13 bases fitting TRBD2. The germline V gene has CDR1 MNHEY and CDR2 SMNVEV (reference sequence). The length of the CDR3 is 16 residues. Trimming took 5 bases from V and 5 from J; bases not matched to a gene: 6. CDR3 protein: CASSARLAGGHNEQFF. The CDR3 DNA follows: TGTGCCAGCAGTGCCAGACTAGCGGGGGGCCACAATGAGCAGTTCTTC.

The V call is TRBV6-6, the J call TRBJ2-6; D not resolved. V was shortened by 2 bases and J by 0 bases, with 5 bases between the two germline ends. The CDR3 sequence is 15 residues long. Germline CDR1 is MNHNY and CDR2 is SVGAGI (reference sequence). CDR3 in amino acids: CASSYERSGANVLTF. The CDR3 nucleotides are TGTGCCAGCAGTTACGAGCGCTCTGGGGCCAACGTCCTGACTTTC.

This clone was counted a single time. The chain recombines TRBV5-4 with TRBJ2-7; 8 bases map to TRBD2. This CDR3 is built from 13 residues. With V trimmed by 3 bases and J by 5 bases, 4 bases remained unmatched. Germline V gene data show CDR1 as SGHNT and CDR2 as YYREEE (reference sequence). The chain's CDR3 is CASSSGGVNEQYF. The CDR3 nucleotides are TGTGCCAGCAGCTCCGGGGGGGTGAACGAGCAGTACTTC.

V and J are TRBV6-5 and TRBJ2-1; perhaps TRBD2 as D (6 bases). V was cut by 5 bases and J by 7 bases, with 12 bases left in between. The CDR3 contains 13 residues. Germline V gene lookup returns CDR1 MNHEY and CDR2 SVGAGI. CDR3 amino acids: CASSHWDFNEQFF. DNA for the CDR3: TGTGCCAGCAGTCACTGGGACTTTAATGAGCAGTTCTTC.

The chain joins TRBV4-3 to TRBJ2-3, with D possibly TRBD2 on 6 matching bases. The germline V and J ends were trimmed by 1 base and 0 bases, with 17 bases remaining between them. Germline CDR1 is LGHNA and CDR2 is YSLEER. This CDR3 contains 18 residues. This CDR3 is CASSQGRARPRSTDTQYF. The DNA for the CDR3 is TGCGCCAGCAGCCAAGGGAGGGCCCGTCCCCGAAGCACAGATACGCAGTATTTT.

V usage is TRBV4-1 and J usage is TRBJ2-2; D is perhaps TRBD1 (6 bases). The CDR3 contains 18 residues. Germline V gene data show CDR1 as MGHRA and CDR2 as YSYEKL. With 3 bases removed from V and 5 bases from J, the gap between germline ends came to 22 bases. The CDR3 DNA follows: TGCGCCAGCAGCCACCAGGGAGCACAGGGTCATTTGACCGGGGAGCTGTTTTTT. Encoded protein: CASSHQGAQGHLTGELFF.

V gene TRBV10-1 combines with J gene TRBJ2-5; 9 nucleotides align to TRBD2. Trimming removed 2 bases from V and 1 base from J; junction bases left unmatched: 5. The CDR3 is 16 residues long. CDR1 and CDR2 (germline): WNHNN, SYGVQD (reference sequence). As DNA, the CDR3 is TGCGCCAGCAGTGAGGGAGCGGGGGGCTCCCAAGAGACCCAGTACTTC. Translated, it gives CASSEGAGGSQETQYF.

This chain connects TRBV4-3 to TRBJ1-5; maybe TRBD1 (5 bases). The CDR3 runs 14 residues. Germline CDR1 reads LGHNA; CDR2 reads YSLEER. V shed 4 bases and J shed 8 bases, with 15 bases lying between them. CDR3 residues: CASSPGQGGEPQHF. DNA for the CDR3: TGCGCCAGCAGCCCCGGGCAGGGAGGAGAGCCCCAGCATTTT.

This rearrangement joins TRBV11-2 to TRBJ1-3; D gene ambiguous. Per germline, CDR1 SGHAT and CDR2 FQNNGV. V was clipped by 1 base and J by 4 bases, with 11 bases between them. This CDR3 region has 15 residues. CDR3 protein: CASSLAAGWGNTIYF. As DNA, the CDR3 is TGTGCCAGCAGCTTAGCTGCAGGATGGGGAAACACCATATATTTT.

The chain uses TRBV11-2 and TRBJ1-3, with 7 nucleotides matching TRBD1. The CDR3 is 17 amino acids. CDR1 and CDR2 (germline): SGHAT, FQNNGV. V lost 7 bases to trimming and J lost 0 bases; unmatched junction nucleotides: 12. The CDR3, as DNA: TGTGCCAGCACCCCTCAAGGGGGCATTTTCTCTGGAAACACCATATATTTT. The encoded protein is CASTPQGGIFSGNTIYF. Full variable domain (rest looked up from reference TRBV11-2 and TRBJ1-3): EAGVAQSPRYKIIEKRQSVAFWCNPISGHATLYWYQQILGQGPKLLIQFQNNGVVDDSQLPKDRFSAERLKGVDSTLKIQPAKLEDSAVYLCASTPQGGIFSGNTIYFGEGSWLTVV.